One T cell receptor (beta chain) is described in this entry. Study processing details: Using reference gene primer amplification, nucleated cell counts were estimated. Sequencing used immunoSEQ multiplex PCR; TCRdb keeps in-frame clones, though not all of them. Clonal size and the V and J genes are those of that table, whereas D and trimming came from the DNA. In the table there are roughly 26,000 clones, roughly 66% of which are singletons. These data belong to a study of blood T cell repertoires in COVID-19. Whole-study context: The samples span acute and convalescent COVID-19 from the United States, Italy and Spain. From T cells, B-cell-depleted T cells, or PBMCs came the material, which was cDNA or gDNA.

Material for sequencing was peripheral blood. This receptor was taken from a man aged 60 to 69 with active or convalescent COVID-19.

The CDR3 loop reads CASSQDRGQPQHF. CDR3 coding DNA: TGTGCCAGTAGCCAGGACAGGGGCCAGCCCCAGCATTTT. The rearrangement joins TRBV19 to TRBJ1-5; 9 nucleotides match TRBD1. The CDR3 length is 13 residues. The ends lost 6 bases at V and 7 bases at J; junction bases unmatched: 4. Germline V gene data show CDR1 as LNHDA and CDR2 as SQIVND (reference sequence).